The rows below give T cell receptor beta chains drawn from one sample of a study of blood T cell repertoires in COVID-19. Clones were sequenced by immunoSEQ multiplex PCR, and TCRdb holds only the in-frame ones, with some missing. This sample yields under 500,000 clones, of which 87% are seen a single time; under 2% belongs to the top ten. Sequencing was done on a sample of PBMCs or T cells enriched from blood (not recorded which). The receptors originated from a woman aged 18-30 years with acute COVID-19. CDR3s include the opening cysteine and the closing phenylalanine or tryptophan. Fields, in order: clone size, J gene, V gene, D gene, CDR3 DNA, CDR3 protein. A D gene is named only where the DNA matches it firmly. Clone size, where shown, is once, few, many, or a class for clones that have expanded.

clone_size: -; j_call: TRBJ2-7; v_call: TRBV11-2; d_call: -; cdr3_nt: TGTGCCAGCATGCGGGTGGGCTCAACCTACGAGCAGTACTTC; cdr3_aa: CASMRVGSTYEQYF
clone_size: -; j_call: TRBJ2-7; v_call: TRBV2; d_call: -; cdr3_nt: TGTGCCAGCAGTTCAGTCTACGAGCAGTACTTC; cdr3_aa: CASSSVYEQYF
clone_size: -; j_call: TRBJ1-2; v_call: TRBV5-1; d_call: TRBD1; cdr3_nt: TGCGCCAGCAGCTTGTCGGGACAGGGGAACTACACCTTC; cdr3_aa: CASSLSGQGNYTF
clone_size: -; j_call: TRBJ1-2; v_call: TRBV7-9; d_call: TRBD1; cdr3_nt: TGTGCCAGCAGCTTGGACAGGGTGGGTGGCTACACCTTC; cdr3_aa: CASSLDRVGGYTF
clone_size: -; j_call: TRBJ1-2; v_call: TRBV28; d_call: TRBD1; cdr3_nt: TGTGCCAGCAGTTTTCAGGACAGGGGGCTGGGCGGCTACACCTTC; cdr3_aa: CASSFQDRGLGGYTF
clone_size: few; j_call: TRBJ1-1; v_call: TRBV2; d_call: -; cdr3_nt: TGTGCCAGCCTAAGTGGGGCAGGATTGAACACTGAAGCTTTCTTT; cdr3_aa: CASLSGAGLNTEAFF
clone_size: -; j_call: TRBJ2-4; v_call: TRBV6-1; d_call: TRBD2; cdr3_nt: TGTGCCAGCAGTGAAGTAAGAACTAGCGGGAGGCGACTGGCCAAAAACATTCAGTACTTC; cdr3_aa: CASSEVRTSGRRLAKNIQYF
clone_size: few; j_call: TRBJ1-1; v_call: TRBV6-1; d_call: -; cdr3_nt: TGTGCCAGCAGTGTGAAGAGGGAGTCCATGAACACTGAAGCTTTCTTT; cdr3_aa: CASSVKRESMNTEAFF
clone_size: -; j_call: TRBJ1-1; v_call: TRBV6-5; d_call: -; cdr3_nt: TGTGCCAGTCAGATGAACACTGAAGCTTTCTTT; cdr3_aa: CASQMNTEAFF
clone_size: -; j_call: TRBJ1-4; v_call: TRBV21-1; d_call: -; cdr3_nt: TGTGCCAGCAGCAACGTCTATCGAGGGAACCTGGATGAAAAACTGTTTTTT; cdr3_aa: CASSNVYRGNLDEKLFF
clone_size: -; j_call: TRBJ1-1; v_call: TRBV7-2; d_call: TRBD1; cdr3_nt: TGTGCCAGCAGCATCCAGGGGGTTGAAGCTTTCTTT; cdr3_aa: CASSIQGVEAFF
clone_size: -; j_call: TRBJ1-2; v_call: TRBV28; d_call: TRBD1; cdr3_nt: TGTGCCAGCAGGGCTATCGGACAGGGCTATGGCTACACCTTC; cdr3_aa: CASRAIGQGYGYTF
clone_size: -; j_call: TRBJ2-1; v_call: TRBV19; d_call: TRBD2; cdr3_nt: TGTGCCAGCCGTCCGTGGGGAGGGACCTACAATGAGCAGTTCTTC; cdr3_aa: CASRPWGGTYNEQFF
clone_size: -; j_call: TRBJ2-2; v_call: TRBV5-4; d_call: -; cdr3_nt: TGTGCCAGCACCCTGAGGGGGACCCTAACCGGGGAGCTGTTTTTT; cdr3_aa: CASTLRGTLTGELFF
clone_size: -; j_call: TRBJ1-1; v_call: TRBV18; d_call: TRBD1; cdr3_nt: TGTGCCAGCTCACCATCACAGGGGGCTGGCGCTTTCTTT; cdr3_aa: CASSPSQGAGAFF
clone_size: -; j_call: TRBJ1-2; v_call: TRBV28; d_call: -; cdr3_nt: TGTGCCAGCAGTTTGCTACCCGGGGCGGGGGGCTACACCTTC; cdr3_aa: CASSLLPGAGGYTF
clone_size: -; j_call: TRBJ2-1; v_call: TRBV29-1; d_call: TRBD2; cdr3_nt: TGCAGCGTCGATTCCAGACTAGCGGGGTCATACAATGAGCAGTTCTTC; cdr3_aa: CSVDSRLAGSYNEQFF
clone_size: -; j_call: TRBJ1-1; v_call: TRBV6-5; d_call: -; cdr3_nt: TGTGCCAGCAGTTATTCCCACTATTCGGACACTGAAGCTTTCTTT; cdr3_aa: CASSYSHYSDTEAFF
clone_size: -; j_call: TRBJ1-1; v_call: TRBV7-9; d_call: TRBD1; cdr3_nt: TGTGCCAGCGGCCGAGACAGGGGAGGTGAAGCTTTCTTT; cdr3_aa: CASGRDRGGEAFF
clone_size: once; j_call: TRBJ2-1; v_call: TRBV4-1; d_call: -; cdr3_nt: TGCGCCAGCAGGGGCCTCTCCTACAATGAGCAGTTCTTC; cdr3_aa: CASRGLSYNEQFF